What follows are 19 T cell receptor beta chains derived from one specimen sequenced in a study of shared clonotypes between healthy human individuals. Assay used: immunoSEQ multiplex PCR; TCRdb lists only in-frame clones, some missing. The data show approximately 240,000 clones, with 60% to 80% seen just once and around 10% held by the top ten. Sequencing input: memory CD4+ T cells sorted from blood. Described subset: CD45RA-negative fraction. Source of these receptors: a man aged 30-40 years in good health.

The gene calls are TRBV20-1 and TRBJ2-5; D call uncertain. CDR3 length: 11 amino acids. Deletions cut 0 bases from V and 5 bases from J, with 4 bases between. Germline V gene lookup returns CDR1 DFQATT and CDR2 SNEGSKA (reference sequence). Written as DNA, the CDR3 is TGCAGTGCTAGAGATACGGAGACCCAGTACTTC. This translates into CSARDTETQYF.

The count of this clone is one. The J gene is TRBJ1-1, the V gene TRBV19, with D unclear. Germline CDR1 and CDR2: LNHDA and SQIVND (reference sequence). This CDR3 region has 12 residues. V was clipped by 5 bases and J by 5 bases, with 9 bases between them. Written as DNA, the CDR3 is TGTGCCAGTAGTCCGGGAGAGACTGAAGCTTTCTTT. Translated: CASSPGETEAFF.

This chain links TRBV2 with TRBJ2-7; 7 positions agree with TRBD1. The CDR3 runs to 12 residues. Germline CDR1 reads SNHLY; CDR2 reads FYNNEI. With 9 bases clipped from V and 1 base from J, the junction kept 3 bases outside the gene matches. The CDR3 DNA reads TGTGCCAGTTCGACAGGGTCCTACGAGCAGTACTTC. It is translated as CASSTGSYEQYF.

This chain joins TRBV18 and TRBJ2-1, with D tentatively TRBD1 or TRBD2 (5 bases each). The CDR3 is 16 amino acids. With 3 bases removed from V and 1 base from J, the gap between germline ends came to 13 bases. Germline values: CDR1 KGHSH, CDR2 LQKENI. CDR3 in amino acids: CASSPLIGGSYNEQFF. CDR3 in DNA: TGTGCCAGCTCACCGCTGATTGGGGGATCCTACAATGAGCAGTTCTTC. The variable domain in full, with the rest retrieved from reference TRBV18 and TRBJ2-1, is NAGVMQNPRHLVRRRGQEARLRCSPMKGHSHVYWYRQLPEEGLKFMVYLQKENIIDESGMPKERFSAEFPKEGPSILRIQQVVRGDSAAYFCASSPLIGGSYNEQFFGPGTRLTVL.

This clone was observed a few times. Other DNA sequences within the sample encode an identical CDR3. This chain connects TRBV19 to TRBJ2-3, with 11 bases that match TRBD2. Losses at the gene ends were 5 bases for V and 5 bases for J; bases not matched to a gene: 6. The CDR3 runs to 15 residues. The germline V gene encodes CDR1 LNHDA and CDR2 SQIVND (reference sequence). The CDR3 here is CASSVLAGAGDTQYF. The CDR3 DNA is TGTGCCAGTAGTGTACTAGCGGGAGCAGGAGATACGCAGTATTTT.

The genes are TRBV15 and TRBJ2-2; D not resolved. V lost 1 base to trimming and J lost 3 bases, with 12 bases between them. Germline values: CDR1 LNHNV, CDR2 YYDKDF (reference sequence). The CDR3 is 16 amino acids. The CDR3 bases are TGTGCCACCAGCAGAGGGTGGGCGCAGTACACCGGGGAGCTGTTTTTT. This encodes CATSRGWAQYTGELFF. The whole variable domain, filled in from reference TRBV15 and TRBJ2-2, reads DAMVIQNPRYQVTQFGKPVTLSCSQTLNHNVMYWYQQKSSQAPKLLFHYYDKDFNNEADTPDNFQSRRPNTSFCFLDIRSPGLGDTAMYLCATSRGWAQYTGELFFGEGSRLTVL.

The V gene is TRBV6-5, the J gene TRBJ2-7, with 7 bases that match TRBD1. Germline-derived CDR1 and CDR2 are MNHEY and SVGAGI. The CDR3 is made up of 14 amino acids. V was pared by 5 bases and J by 2 bases, with 6 bases of the junction left unmatched. CDR3 sequence reads: CASSIDRDAYEQYF. The CDR3 nucleotides are TGTGCCAGCAGTATTGACAGGGACGCCTACGAGCAGTACTTC.

This clone showed up just a few times. The chain employs TRBV4-3 and TRBJ2-1, with D tentatively TRBD2 (6 bases). Looked up from germline, CDR1 is LGHNA and CDR2 is YSLEER. The CDR3 runs to 16 residues. V lost 4 bases and J 1 base, leaving 14 bases between the germline ends. The CDR3 region is CASSRAFRGSYNEQFF. The CDR3 DNA reads as TGCGCCAGCAGCCGGGCTTTCCGGGGGTCCTACAATGAGCAGTTCTTC.

The V and J genes are TRBV5-4 and TRBJ2-7; D gene uncertain. Germline V CDR1 and CDR2: SGHNT, YYREEE (reference sequence). There are 13 residues in the CDR3. Deletions cut 5 bases from V and 4 bases from J, with 13 bases between. CDR3 DNA: TGTGCCAGCAGTCCTCGTGCCGGGTACGAGCAGTACTTC. Its translation: CASSPRAGYEQYF.

The chain has TRBV2 and TRBJ1-4, with a possible D match to TRBD1 (6 bases). This CDR3 has 17 residues. V lost 7 bases and J 8 bases, leaving 26 bases between the germline ends. CDR1 SNHLY and CDR2 FYNNEI come from the germline V gene. CDR3 DNA: TGTGCCAGCACCCCTTGGGGCGGGGGAACAGGGCGCGAAAAACTGTTTTTT. It translates to CASTPWGGGTGREKLFF.

The CDR3 DNA follows: TGCAGCGCCGTGGTTCCTCCAGAGACCCAGTACTTC. Protein: CSAVVPPETQYF. V gene TRBV29-1 combines with J gene TRBJ2-5; the D is unclear. The CDR3 loop spans 12 amino acids. V lost 7 bases and J lost 4, with 13 bases in between. The germline CDR1 and CDR2 sequences are SQVTM and ANQGSEA.

The V and J genes are TRBV28 and TRBJ1-4, with D unclear. The CDR3 spans 12 residues. Germline values: CDR1 MDHEN, CDR2 SYDVKM. V was pared by 6 bases and J by 5 bases, with 7 bases between. CDR3 coding DNA: TGTGCCAGCAGGCTTCGAAATGAAAAACTGTTTTTT. Amino acid sequence: CASRLRNEKLFF.

The chain combines TRBV6-5 with TRBJ2-5; D not resolved. CDR1 is MNHEY and CDR2 is SVGAGI in the germline V gene. CDR3 length: 13 residues. V dropped 10 bases and J dropped 0 bases, with 12 bases sitting between them. CDR3 sequence: CATSLGYQETQYF. DNA of the CDR3: TGTGCCACCTCCTTGGGGTACCAAGAGACCCAGTACTTC.

The chain recombines TRBV7-8 with TRBJ1-1; D is perhaps TRBD1 (5 bases). The CDR3 has 14 amino acids. V gave up 3 bases and J gave up 4 bases, with 12 bases separating them. Germline loops: CDR1 SGHVS, CDR2 FQNEAQ. The CDR3 DNA is TGTGCCAGCAGCTTTACAGGTGGAGTCACTGAAGCTTTCTTT. Protein: CASSFTGGVTEAFF.

Only a few counts were recorded for this clone. V and J are TRBV7-9 and TRBJ2-6; D not resolved. The CDR3 length is 15 residues. V lost 3 bases to trimming and J lost 4 bases, with 10 bases between them. CDR1 SEHNR and CDR2 FQNEAQ come from the germline V gene (reference sequence). The CDR3: CASSLGSVGANVLTF. DNA of the CDR3: TGTGCCAGCAGCTTGGGGTCAGTAGGGGCCAACGTCCTGACTTTC.

The rearrangement uses TRBV19 and TRBJ1-2; TRBD1 matches at 7 bases. V was pared by 8 bases and J by 8 bases, with 17 bases of the junction left unmatched. Germline CDR1 and CDR2: LNHDA and SQIVND (reference sequence). The CDR3 is 15 amino acids. Here the CDR3 DNA reads TGTGCCAGTCGGACAAGACAGGGCGCGTCGGGGGGCTACACCTTC. Amino acids: CASRTRQGASGGYTF.

The V call is TRBV7-3, the J call TRBJ2-1; D possibly matches TRBD1 or TRBD2 (5 bases each). Germline assignment: CDR1 SGHTA and CDR2 FQGTGA. Trimming cost V 4 bases and J 2 bases, with 12 bases left between them. This CDR3 comprises 15 residues. The CDR3 region is CASSYDRGPYNEQFF. The CDR3 nucleotides read TGTGCCAGCAGCTACGACCGGGGACCCTACAATGAGCAGTTCTTC.

This chain connects TRBV30 to TRBJ2-7; D is possibly TRBD1 (6 bases). V shed 2 bases and J shed 2 bases, with 10 bases lying between them. There are 13 residues in the CDR3. CDR1 GTSNPN and CDR2 SVGIG come from the germline V gene (reference sequence). The CDR3 sequence is CAWSFGTTYEQYF. The CDR3 nucleotides read TGTGCCTGGAGTTTCGGGACAACCTACGAGCAGTACTTC.

The chain employs TRBV7-2 and TRBJ2-1; 8 bases line up with TRBD2. Germline values: CDR1 SGHTA, CDR2 FQGNSA. CDR3 length equals 16 residues. The V segment lost 3 bases and the J segment 4 bases; nucleotides outside the gene matches: 8. CDR3 in DNA: TGTGCCAGCAGCTTGGGAGGGAGCGGGGGATACAATGAGCAGTTCTTC. It encodes CASSLGGSGGYNEQFF.